This T cell receptor (beta chain) is from a study of blood T cell repertoires in COVID-19. At the level of the study: The analysed material was cDNA or gDNA that came from T cells, B-cell-depleted T cells, or PBMCs.

CDR3 length equals 14 residues. CDR1 DFQATT and CDR2 SNEGSKA come from the germline V gene (reference sequence). V was clipped by 3 bases and J by 1 base, with 12 bases between them. Sequencing was performed with immunoSEQ multiplex PCR; in TCRdb, only in-frame clones are kept and a portion is missing. The sample holds about 150,000 clones, about 84% seen once. The rearrangement joins TRBV20-1 to TRBJ1-1; D is unresolved. The source is a woman between 50 and 59 years old with acute or convalescent COVID-19. The sample consisted of peripheral blood. The CDR3 reads CSASNNWRNTEAFF. CDR3 in DNA: TGCAGTGCTAGTAACAACTGGAGGAACACTGAAGCTTTCTTT.